Shown below are 23 T cell receptor beta chains from a single sample sequenced in a study of metastatic and nonmetastatic thyroid tumors. Thyroid surgery was preceded by no treatment in any patient. TCRdb reprocessed the PCR reads via MiXCR. The sample contains approximately 15,000 clones, about 30% of which appear only once. Sequencing was performed on tumor tissue. The receptors shown here come from a male donor with papillary thyroid cancer or a benign thyroid nodule (not recorded which). Some clones in this sample may be carry-over from other donors' samples.

The V call is TRBV11-3, the J call TRBJ2-3, with D tentatively TRBD2 (7 bases). This CDR3 has 15 amino acids. V lost 5 bases and J 2 bases, leaving 14 bases between the germline ends. The germline CDR1 and CDR2 sequences are SGHNT and YENEEA. CDR3 region: CASSRGARTTDTQYF. In DNA form, the CDR3 reads TGTGCCAGCAGCCGGGGGGCCCGGACCACAGATACGCAGTATTTT.

This clone was counted ten times or more. The V call is TRBV12-3 or TRBV12-4, the J call TRBJ2-7; D assignment may be TRBD1 or TRBD2 (5 bases each). The length of the CDR3 is 15 residues. V lost 2 bases and J 6 bases, leaving 17 bases between the germline ends. The CDR3 loop reads CASSLTAGWESEQYF. The CDR3 bases are TGTGCCAGCAGTTTAACGGCAGGGTGGGAGAGCGAGCAGTACTTC.

This clone showed up many times. The rearrangement links TRBV10-2 to TRBJ1-1, with TRBD1 identical over 9 bases. This CDR3 has 13 residues. The V and J ends lost 8 bases and 3 bases, in that order; junction bases with no gene match: 4. Per germline, CDR1 WSHSY and CDR2 SAAADI. CDR3 sequence (DNA): TGCGCCAGCGGCCGGACAGGGGACACTGAAGCTTTCTTT. As protein: CASGRTGDTEAFF.

This clone was seen repeatedly, ten times or more. Here the CDR3 reads CASSFDRSSGNTIYF. The CDR3 bases are TGTGCCAGCAGCTTCGACAGGAGCTCTGGAAACACCATATATTTT. The gene calls are TRBV7-6 and TRBJ1-3; D might be TRBD1 (6 bases). Germline V CDR1 and CDR2: SGHVS, FNYEAQ. CDR3 length equals 15 residues. V lost 3 bases to trimming and J lost 0 bases, with 9 bases between them.

This clone was counted between two and nine times. The CDR3 loop reads CASSQGQRSGANVLTF. Written as DNA, the CDR3 is TGTGCCAGCAGCCAGGGACAACGCTCTGGGGCCAACGTCCTGACTTTC. The chain combines TRBV6-1 with TRBJ2-6, with D tentatively TRBD1 (6 bases). CDR1 and CDR2 (germline): MNHNS, SASEGT. V lost 6 bases and J 0 bases, leaving 12 bases between the germline ends. The CDR3 contains 16 residues.

This clone was seen repeatedly, ten times or more. At one end the junction does not follow the germline gene, possibly because of a read error. Other DNA sequences from this sample encode an identical CDR3 as well. The chain couples TRBV9 to TRBJ1-1; D may be TRBD1 (5 bases). Germline values: CDR1 SGDLS, CDR2 YYNGEE. The CDR3 consists of 13 residues. The CDR3 region has the DNA TGTGCCAGCAGTGTAGGAGGGGACACTGAAGCTTTCTTT. Translating it yields CASSVGGDTEAFF.

This clone has ten or more counts. The CDR3 protein is CASPLEEREDYEQYF. CDR3 nucleotides: TGTGCCAGTCCTTTAGAAGAGCGGGAGGACTACGAGCAGTACTTC. The chain links TRBV28 to TRBJ2-7; TRBD2 agrees at 9 bases. With 9 bases clipped from V and 3 bases from J, the junction kept 12 bases outside the gene matches. CDR3 size: 15 residues. Germline assignment: CDR1 MDHEN and CDR2 SYDVKM.

There are a few counts of this clone. The J gene is TRBJ1-2, the V gene TRBV6-6; no clear D gene. The CDR3 is 16 amino acids. Trimming pared 2 bases from V and 3 bases from J, leaving 16 bases between. The germline CDR1 and CDR2 sequences are MNHNY and SVGAGI (reference sequence). DNA of the CDR3: TGTGCCAGCAGTTACAAAGGAGTGGAACACTACTATGGCTACACCTTC. Translation gives CASSYKGVEHYYGYTF.

The rearrangement joins TRBV30 to TRBJ1-3; D unclear. The CDR3 covers 14 residues. V was pared by 4 bases and J by 0 bases, with 10 bases between. Per the germline V gene, CDR1 is GTSNPN and CDR2 is SVGIG (reference sequence). The CDR3 here is CAWMDGYSGNTIYF. In DNA form, the CDR3 reads TGTGCCTGGATGGACGGATACTCTGGAAACACCATATATTTT.

This sequence joins TRBV11-1 and TRBJ2-6, with D maybe TRBD2 (6 bases). CDR1 and CDR2 (germline): SGHAT, FQDESV (reference sequence). Deletions cut 3 bases from V and 0 bases from J, with 12 bases between. The CDR3 runs to 17 residues. The CDR3, as DNA: TGTGCCAGCAGCTTCTCAGGAGCGGGCTCTGGGGCCAACGTCCTGACTTTC. Translating it yields CASSFSGAGSGANVLTF.

By share of the sample, this clone is medium-sized. The rearrangement uses TRBV19 and TRBJ2-7; 7 nucleotides line up with TRBD2. Germline values: CDR1 LNHDA, CDR2 SQIVND (reference sequence). The ends lost 4 bases at V and 5 bases at J; junction bases unmatched: 8. The CDR3 is 14 residues long. In DNA form, the CDR3 reads TGTGCCAGTAGTACCGGGCGGGAGAGTGACGAGCAGTACTTC. Translation: CASSTGRESDEQYF.

This chain connects TRBV7-2 to TRBJ2-7; a weak D match, TRBD2 (6 bases). Trimming stripped 2 bases from V and 5 bases from J, with 13 bases between. The CDR3 has 14 amino acids. Germline CDR1 SGHTA, CDR2 FQGNSA. The CDR3 loop is CASSLRRDPNEQYF. The CDR3 DNA follows: TGTGCCAGCAGCTTAAGGAGGGACCCCAACGAGCAGTACTTC.

This clone was seen a handful of times. The rearrangement joins TRBV12-3 or TRBV12-4 to TRBJ1-1; no clear D. V was pared by 7 bases and J by 4 bases, with 13 bases between. This CDR3 region has 13 residues. As DNA, the CDR3 is TGTGCCAGCACGTTGTTGGGATTCACTGAAGCTTTCTTT. Protein: CASTLLGFTEAFF.

This clone has just a few counts. The genes are TRBV2 and TRBJ1-5; D ambiguous. Germline assignment: CDR1 SNHLY and CDR2 FYNNEI. V was cut by 6 bases and J by 7 bases, with 10 bases left in between. The CDR3 consists of 12 residues. In DNA, the CDR3 is TGTGCCAGCAGCGGGGAAGAGCAGCCCCAGCATTTT. The encoded protein is CASSGEEQPQHF.

This clone was counted a few times. The chain links TRBV6-1 to TRBJ1-1; a weak D match, TRBD1 (5 bases). V was clipped by 4 bases and J by 0 bases, with 6 bases between them. The CDR3 consists of 13 residues. From germline, CDR1 is MNHNS and CDR2 SASEGT. CDR3 bases: TGTGCCAGCAGTGGACAGCTGAACACTGAAGCTTTCTTT. The encoded protein is CASSGQLNTEAFF.

In its sample, this clone is medium-sized. The V call is TRBV11-1, the J call TRBJ2-7, with 9 bases matching TRBD2. From germline, CDR1 is SGHAT and CDR2 FQDESV (reference sequence). V lost 5 bases to trimming and J lost 0 bases; unmatched junction nucleotides: 2. The CDR3 contains 14 residues. The chain's CDR3 is CASSRRGGSYEQYF. The CDR3 DNA sequence: TGTGCCAGCAGCCGGCGGGGGGGCTCCTACGAGCAGTACTTC. The variable domain in full, with the rest retrieved from reference TRBV11-1 and TRBJ2-7, is EAEVAQSPRYKITEKSQAVAFWCDPISGHATLYWYRQILGQGPELLVQFQDESVVDDSQLPKDRFSAERLKGVDSTLKIQPAELGDSAMYLCASSRRGGSYEQYFGPGTRLTVT.

This clone is judged medium-sized. The gene calls are TRBV19 and TRBJ2-1; the match to TRBD2 covers 8 bases. Germline assignment: CDR1 LNHDA and CDR2 SQIVND (reference sequence). Trimming at V came to 5 bases and at J to 0 bases, leaving 12 bases not matched to a gene. The CDR3 consists of 18 residues. CDR3 DNA: TGTGCCAGTAGTGCGGGGGGAGCGATCACGAGCTCCTACAATGAGCAGTTCTTC. It is translated as CASSAGGAITSSYNEQFF. Together with reference TRBV19 and TRBJ2-1, the CDR3 gives the full variable domain: DGGITQSPKYLFRKEGQNVTLSCEQNLNHDAMYWYRQDPGQGLRLIYYSQIVNDFQKGDIAEGYSVSREKKESFPLTVTSAQKNPTAFYLCASSAGGAITSSYNEQFFGPGTRLTVL.

V is TRBV6-2 or TRBV6-3 and J is TRBJ2-1; D gene unclear. The CDR3 contains 11 residues. Trimming removed 1 base from V and 10 bases from J, with 5 bases in between. Germline V gene data show CDR1 as MNHEY and CDR2 as SVGEGT. The CDR3 reads CASSYLWEQFF. CDR3 nucleotide sequence: TGTGCCAGCAGTTACTTGTGGGAGCAGTTCTTC.

This clone was picked up a small number of times. Germline is not matched at one junction end, which may reflect a read error. The genes are TRBV6-1 and TRBJ1-5; perhaps TRBD1 as D (6 bases). This CDR3 is built from 16 residues. Germline CDR1 MNHNS, CDR2 SASEGT. The CDR3 DNA sequence: TGTGCCAGCATTGAAGTAAGAGGGGGAGCCGATCAGCCCCAGCATTTT. It is translated as CASIEVRGGADQPQHF.

In the case of this clone: The conserved phenylalanine or tryptophan normally closing the CDR3 is absent here, so this likely arose from a read error. Because the CDR3's place on the DNA is in doubt, the DNA is left out and the CDR3 is given as listed by TCRdb. V is TRBV24-1 and J is TRBJ2-2. Germline CDR1 is KGHDR and CDR2 is SFDVKD. The CDR3 has 15 residues if both end residues are counted. The chain's CDR3 is CATSEVAEETGELYY.

This clone is medium-sized within its sample. The chain uses TRBV15 and TRBJ2-1; D is unclear. The CDR3 contains 17 residues. The ends were cut back, 5 bases at V and 3 bases at J, with 20 bases in the middle. Germline V gene lookup returns CDR1 LNHNV and CDR2 YYDKDF (reference sequence). CDR3 coding DNA: TGTGCCACCAGCCACCAGACCGGTGGGCTTATCTACAATGAGCAGTTCTTC. Amino acid sequence: CATSHQTGGLIYNEQFF.

This clone has ten or more counts. The chain is built from TRBV6-1 and TRBJ2-3; 13 bases agree with TRBD2. The CDR3 is made up of 16 amino acids. Germline CDR1 and CDR2: MNHNS and SASEGT. Trimming took 4 bases from V and 4 from J; bases not matched to a gene: 5. This CDR3 reads CASSATSGGGADTQYF. The CDR3 coding sequence is TGTGCCAGCAGTGCCACTAGCGGGGGGGGGGCAGATACGCAGTATTTT.

This clone has at least ten counts. The chain recombines TRBV7-3 with TRBJ2-1; tentative D call: TRBD2 (6 bases). Germline V gene data show CDR1 as SGHTA and CDR2 as FQGTGA. V lost 3 bases and J 9 bases, leaving 12 bases between the germline ends. This CDR3 is 13 amino acids long. CDR3 nucleotide sequence: TGTGCCAGCAGCTTCCCCGGGGGATTTGAGCAGTTCTTC. This sequence encodes CASSFPGGFEQFF.